This TCR beta chain comes out of a study of blood T cells in healthy people across ages. Overall study findings and caveats: Unsorted PBMCs blocked a conclusive comparison of naive and antigen-experienced cells.

This clonotype was counted between two and nine times. Its antigen remains unknown. Alongside a J-beta primer mix, a sample-barcoded 5' primer served in a second PCR lasting 7 to 11 cycles. The authors tagged each cDNA molecule using a template-switch adaptor with 12 random nucleotides. TCRdb re-called the 5' RACE reads through MiXCR, storing one row per CDR3 protein. This sample has 800,000 to 950,000 distinct CDR3 sequences, with around 29% found just once. Trimming at V came to 7 bases and at J to 5 bases, leaving 13 bases not matched to a gene. This CDR3 region has 15 residues. Per the germline V gene, CDR1 is MDHEN and CDR2 is SYDVKM. This sample also belongs to another study, concerning T cells of mothers and their children. Per that study: The sample comes from roughly 9 healthy Caucasian donors: mothers and children.

This sequence joins TRBV28 and TRBJ1-1, with TRBD1 matching 7 bases. This clonotype was obtained from a woman in her thirties or forties in good health. Source material: blood. The DNA of the CDR3 is TGTGCCAGCACCACGACAGGGTTTAGGAGGACTGAAGCTTTCTTT. It codes for CASTTTGFRRTEAFF.